Each of the 20 T cell receptor beta chains below was sequenced from the same sample in a study of PD-1 blockade in classical Hodgkin lymphoma. Every patient was affected by relapse after autologous stem cell transplantation, while exposure to brentuximab vedotin was not uniform. The repertoire was sequenced with immunoSEQ multiplex PCR; TCRdb's copy has only in-frame clones and lacks some. Found here are about 37,000 clones, about 80% of them singletons; the top ten hold 16%. Sequenced here: peripheral blood mononuclear cells (PBMCs), sampled before the second cycle of nivolumab. The receptors derive from a human donor with classical Hodgkin lymphoma.

The chain joins TRBV11-3 to TRBJ1-3; 7 bases align to TRBD1. J lost 2 bases, V lost 3 bases, and 4 bases had no gene match. The CDR3 totals 15 residues. The germline V gene encodes CDR1 SGHNT and CDR2 YENEEA. CDR3 residues: CASSFYRGAGNTIYF. The CDR3 DNA follows: TGTGCCAGCAGCTTTTACAGGGGAGCTGGAAACACCATATATTTT.

This chain links TRBV6-6 with TRBJ2-5; D not resolved. Germline assignment: CDR1 MNHNY and CDR2 SVGAGI (reference sequence). Trimming took off 2 bases at V and 5 bases at J, with 18 bases between the two ends. The CDR3 extends over 16 amino acids. CDR3 nucleotide sequence: TGTGCCAGCAGTTACCCTCAAAACGGTTATGGGGAGACCCAGTACTTC. As protein: CASSYPQNGYGETQYF.

The J gene is TRBJ2-7, the V gene TRBV30; 9 bases map to TRBD1. Germline V lookup: CDR1 GTSNPN, CDR2 SVGIG (reference sequence). CDR3 length: 14 residues. V was pared by 1 base and J by 2 bases, with 3 bases of the junction left unmatched. The CDR3 DNA reads TGTGCCTGGAGTGGGACAGGGGACCCCTACGAGCAGTACTTC. Its translation: CAWSGTGDPYEQYF.

This rearrangement joins TRBV18 to TRBJ2-5; D possibly corresponds to TRBD1 (6 bases). V gave up 0 bases and J gave up 3 bases, with 8 bases separating them. Per germline, CDR1 KGHSH and CDR2 LQKENI. The CDR3 is made up of 14 amino acids. DNA for the CDR3: TGTGCCAGCTCACCACCCGCAGGGGAAGAGACCCAGTACTTC. Translation gives CASSPPAGEETQYF.

The V and J genes are TRBV25-1 and TRBJ1-5; 9 nucleotides line up with TRBD1. Germline V gives CDR1 MGHDK, CDR2 SYGVNS. CDR3 length: 16 amino acids. After removal of 3 bases from V and 5 bases from J, the junction contained 8 bases not matched to a gene. The CDR3 region is CASSDPGQGADQPQHF. CDR3 DNA: TGTGCCAGCAGTGACCCGGGACAGGGTGCGGATCAGCCCCAGCATTTT.

The CDR3 DNA follows: TGTGCCAGCAGTGAAAGACAGGGGGTTTCAGATACGCAGTATTTT. Its translation is CASSERQGVSDTQYF. This rearrangement joins TRBV6-1 to TRBJ2-3; TRBD1 matches at 9 bases. Germline V gene lookup returns CDR1 MNHNS and CDR2 SASEGT. This CDR3 is built from 15 residues. V lost 2 bases, J lost 4 bases, and 4 bases stayed unmatched.

The rearrangement links TRBV21-1 to TRBJ2-7; the table's D call, TRBD1, has no DNA check behind it. TRBV21-1 is shown as a pseudogene. The CDR3 extends over 15 amino acids. CDR3 in DNA: TGTGCCAGCAGCAAAGGAGGGACACCGACCTACGAGCAGTACTTC. Its protein is CASSKGGTPTYEQYF.

The chain employs TRBV2 and TRBJ2-7; weak D call: TRBD1 (6 bases). Germline V CDR1 and CDR2: SNHLY, FYNNEI. V was trimmed by 2 bases and J by 2 bases, leaving 10 bases between them. This CDR3 contains 14 residues. CDR3 protein: CASSEQTGPYEQYF. The CDR3 nucleotides read TGTGCCAGCAGTGAACAAACAGGGCCCTACGAGCAGTACTTC.

The V call is TRBV5-6, the J call TRBJ1-1; TRBD1 agrees at 9 bases. The V gene end was trimmed by 0 bases and the J gene end by 5 bases; junction bases not matched to a gene: 8. The CDR3 runs 16 residues. CDR1 and CDR2 from the germline V gene are SGHDT and YYEEEE. As DNA, the CDR3 is TGTGCCAGCAGCTTGGGGGGACAGGGAAGTTGGACTGAAGCTTTCTTT. Protein: CASSLGGQGSWTEAFF.

CDR3 sequence: CASSERLAGGVGSYNEQFF. DNA for the CDR3: TGTGCCAGCAGTGAAAGGCTAGCGGGGGGAGTAGGGTCCTACAATGAGCAGTTCTTC. J is TRBJ2-1 and V is TRBV2, with 11 bases matching TRBD2. Germline loops: CDR1 SNHLY, CDR2 FYNNEI. This CDR3 contains 19 residues. After removal of 2 bases from V and 1 base from J, the junction contained 10 bases not matched to a gene.

The V and J genes are TRBV15 and TRBJ1-2, with 9 bases identical to TRBD1. The CDR3 covers 16 residues. Germline values: CDR1 LNHNV, CDR2 YYDKDF (reference sequence). V dropped 4 bases and J dropped 1; count of bases not matched to a gene: 7. The CDR3 loop is CATSIQPGQGNYGYTF. CDR3 DNA: TGTGCCACCAGCATTCAACCGGGACAGGGTAACTATGGCTACACCTTC.

The rearrangement joins TRBV4-3 to TRBJ2-2; TRBD2 agrees at 8 bases. With V trimmed by 5 bases and J by 7 bases, 15 bases remained unmatched. Germline V gene lookup returns CDR1 LGHNA and CDR2 YSLEER. The CDR3 has 17 residues. The CDR3 coding sequence is TGCGCCAGCAGCGGAACTGCCGGGGGGGCCGGGGTCGGGGAGCTGTTTTTT. Protein: CASSGTAGGAGVGELFF.

The V and J genes are TRBV7-2 and TRBJ1-5, with D unclear. The V and J ends lost 2 bases and 2 bases respectively, with 7 bases between them. The CDR3 has 14 residues. The germline CDR1 and CDR2 sequences are SGHTA and FQGNSA. The CDR3 here is CASSLRAGNQPQHF. CDR3 sequence (DNA): TGTGCCAGCAGCTTACGGGCAGGCAATCAGCCCCAGCATTTT.

The V and J genes are TRBV27 and TRBJ1-3; perhaps TRBD1 as D (5 bases). The CDR3 has 16 residues. Germline CDR1 is MNHEY and CDR2 is SMNVEV (reference sequence). Trimming left V 5 bases short and J 5 bases short, with 19 bases between. For the CDR3, the DNA is TGTGCCAGCAGTCTCCGGGACTTTTATTTTAGAAACACCATATATTTT. Translation gives CASSLRDFYFRNTIYF.

The rearrangement uses TRBV7-3 and TRBJ2-5; no definite D call. The CDR3 covers 12 residues. CDR1 and CDR2 from the germline V gene are SGHTA and FQGTGA. The V and J ends lost 4 bases and 5 bases respectively, with 8 bases between them. CDR3 DNA: TGTGCCAGCAGCTCCCAAGGGGAGACCCAGTACTTC. Amino acid sequence: CASSSQGETQYF.

The chain employs TRBV11-2 and TRBJ2-3; TRBD2 aligns across 8 bases. Germline loops: CDR1 SGHAT, CDR2 FQNNGV. The V segment lost 5 bases and the J segment 8 bases; nucleotides outside the gene matches: 15. The CDR3 has 16 residues. The DNA of the CDR3 is TGTGCCAGCAGCCGTGGGGGTCGGGGGGGGCCTGGTACGCAGTATTTT. Encoded protein: CASSRGGRGGPGTQYF.

This chain joins TRBV4-2 and TRBJ1-4; D perhaps matches TRBD1 (6 bases). Germline V gene sequence: CDR1 LGHNA, CDR2 YNFKEQ. This CDR3 region has 15 residues. Trimming left V 3 bases short and J 8 bases short, with 16 bases between. The CDR3 reads CASSQPSQGREKLFF. CDR3 sequence (DNA): TGTGCCAGCAGCCAGCCCTCACAGGGCCGGGAAAAACTGTTTTTT.

The rearrangement uses TRBV6-1 and TRBJ2-7; D may be TRBD1 (5 bases). CDR1 is MNHNS, CDR2 SASEGT, per germline. The CDR3 has 15 amino acids. The ends were cut back, 0 bases at V and 3 bases at J, with 12 bases in the middle. CDR3 loop: CASSEAGAELYEQYF. CDR3 bases: TGTGCCAGCAGTGAAGCAGGGGCCGAACTCTACGAGCAGTACTTC.

The V and J genes are TRBV19 and TRBJ2-2; tentative D call: TRBD2 (7 bases). Germline V gene sequence: CDR1 LNHDA, CDR2 SQIVND (reference sequence). Between the trimmed V and J ends, which lost 3 bases and 5 bases, there was a span of 13 bases. The CDR3 runs to 15 residues. The CDR3 spells CASSIGRGGTGELFF. The CDR3 DNA is TGTGCCAGTAGTATCGGCAGGGGAGGGACCGGGGAGCTGTTTTTT.

V is TRBV7-9 and J is TRBJ2-7; 9 bases match TRBD1. Germline V gene lookup returns CDR1 SEHNR and CDR2 FQNEAQ (reference sequence). This CDR3 comprises 15 residues. The junction had 8 bases not matched to a gene; V was cut back by 4 bases and J by 4 bases. CDR3 sequence: CASSYMTGGRYEQYF. CDR3 bases: TGTGCCAGCAGCTATATGACAGGGGGAAGATACGAGCAGTACTTC.